This T cell receptor (beta chain) was captured by sequencing in a study of T cells after yellow fever vaccination. Study-wide results and limits: High-abundance clonotypes from the bulk population could contaminate FACS-sorted repertoires. The study re-detected most primary-vaccination clones after the booster (roughly 96% CD4, just over 85% CD8). A secondary response was less intense yet reached its peak sooner, at day 5 versus 15.

This clonotype showed up just a few times. The antigen remains undetermined. The study made its TCR cDNA through 5'RACE template switching. That step introduced a universal primer site along with UMIs. TCRdb itself ran the 5' RACE reads through MiXCR, one entry per CDR3 protein. Of approximately 250,000 distinct CDR3 sequences listed, around 5.3% are singletons. Germline V lookup: CDR1 SGHRS, CDR2 YFSETQ. The CDR3 runs 15 residues. V lost 4 bases and J lost 3, with 13 bases in between. This receptor was taken from a young man who received the YFV17D yellow fever vaccine. V gene TRBV5-1 combines with J gene TRBJ2-2, with TRBD2 as a possible D gene (6 bases). This sample comprised CD4+ T cells sorted from PBMCs, obtained on the day of the yellow fever booster vaccination. CDR3 in amino acids: CASSPSATDTGELFF. CDR3 DNA sequence: TGCGCCAGCAGCCCTAGCGCCACGGACACCGGGGAGCTGTTTTTT.